Following are 7 T cell receptor beta chains from one sample sequenced in a study of blood T cell repertoires in COVID-19. Using immunoSEQ multiplex PCR, the repertoire was profiled, and TCRdb retains in-frame clones only, with some absent. The table shows roughly 200,000 clones, with around 85% occurring only once. The sequenced sample consisted of PBMCs or T cells enriched from blood (not recorded which). The source of these receptors is a man between 35 and 55 years old who had recovered from COVID-19.

This chain connects TRBV7-8 to TRBJ2-1; maybe TRBD1 (5 bases). The germline V gene has CDR1 SGHVS and CDR2 FQNEAQ. The CDR3 spans 12 residues. Trimming took off 5 bases at V and 7 bases at J, with 9 bases between the two ends. CDR3 in amino acids: CASSTQVNEQFF. The CDR3 DNA is TGTGCCAGCAGCACACAGGTGAATGAGCAGTTCTTC.

V gene TRBV5-4 combines with J gene TRBJ1-1; 7 bases agree with TRBD1. Germline loops: CDR1 SGHNT, CDR2 YYREEE (reference sequence). CDR3 length equals 14 residues. V shed 5 bases, J shed 3 bases, and the junction held 7 bases outside the gene matches. The DNA for the CDR3 is TGTGCCAGCAGTTTCGACAGGGCTTACACTGAAGCTTTCTTT. It is translated as CASSFDRAYTEAFF. Together with reference TRBV5-4 and TRBJ1-1, the CDR3 gives the full variable domain: ETGVTQSPTHLIKTRGQQVTLRCSSQSGHNTVSWYQQALGQGPQFIFQYYREEENGRGNFPPRFSGLQFPNYSSELNVNALELDDSALYLCASSFDRAYTEAFFGQGTRLTVV.

The V gene is TRBV27, the J gene TRBJ1-1, with no clear D. V lost 0 bases and J 1 base, leaving 6 bases between the germline ends. CDR1 is MNHEY, CDR2 SMNVEV, per germline (reference sequence). This CDR3 has 14 residues. The CDR3 nucleotides are TGTGCCAGCAGTTTATCGCCGGGGAACACTGAAGCTTTCTTT. Translated, it gives CASSLSPGNTEAFF.

The chain uses TRBV7-9 and TRBJ1-1, with D perhaps TRBD1 (5 bases). This CDR3 is built from 13 residues. The germline gives CDR1 SEHNR, CDR2 FQNEAQ (reference sequence). Trimming took off 5 bases at V and 8 bases at J, with 15 bases between the two ends. CDR3 sequence: CASSPRGTQEAFF. The CDR3 DNA follows: TGTGCCAGCAGCCCCCGGGGGACTCAGGAAGCTTTCTTT.

This rearrangement joins TRBV7-8 to TRBJ2-3, with TRBD2 matching 7 bases. Germline V CDR1 and CDR2: SGHVS, FQNEAQ. Germline trimming cut 4 bases from V and 2 bases from J; bases unmatched to any gene: 6. The CDR3 is made up of 15 amino acids. CDR3 sequence: CASSSFGGDTDTQYF. The CDR3 nucleotides read TGTGCCAGCAGCTCCTTTGGGGGGGACACAGATACGCAGTATTTT.

The V gene is TRBV5-1, the J gene TRBJ2-5, with D hard to call. V was cut by 3 bases and J by 4 bases, with 4 bases left in between. Germline V gives CDR1 SGHRS, CDR2 YFSETQ. The CDR3 totals 11 residues. As DNA, the CDR3 is TGCGCCAGCAGCTCCTTAGAGACCCAGTACTTC. It encodes CASSSLETQYF.

This clone was seen just once. V usage is TRBV29-1 and J usage is TRBJ2-1, with D possibly being TRBD2 (5 bases). CDR3 length equals 13 residues. The V gene lost 5 bases and the J gene lost 8 bases, with 16 bases spanning the gap. CDR1 is SQVTM, CDR2 ANQGSEA, per germline. DNA of the CDR3: TGCAGCGTTCTTGGTGGGAGTGGCCATGAGCAGTTCTTC. This codes for CSVLGGSGHEQFF.